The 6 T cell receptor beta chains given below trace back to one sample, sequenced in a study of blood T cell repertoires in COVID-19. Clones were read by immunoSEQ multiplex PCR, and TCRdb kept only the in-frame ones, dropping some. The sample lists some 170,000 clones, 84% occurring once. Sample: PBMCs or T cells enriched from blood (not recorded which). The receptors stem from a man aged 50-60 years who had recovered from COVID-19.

The DNA of the CDR3 is TGTGCCAGCAGCCGCCGACTAGCGGGGGGCCTGTACCAAGAGACCCAGTACTTC. Its protein product is CASSRRLAGGLYQETQYF. V gene TRBV3-1 (or the pseudogene TRBV3-2) combines with J gene TRBJ2-5; 13 bases align to TRBD2. The CDR3 contains 18 residues. V gave up 4 bases and J gave up 0 bases; unmatched junction bases: 8. The germline V gene encodes CDR1 LGHDT and CDR2 YNNKEL (reference sequence).

The CDR3 region is CASSYRTAREAFF. CDR3 nucleotide sequence: TGTGCCAGCAGTTACAGGACAGCCAGGGAGGCTTTCTTT. V and J are TRBV6-5 and TRBJ1-1; tentative D call: TRBD1 (6 bases). The CDR3 totals 13 residues. The V and J ends lost 2 bases and 11 bases respectively, with 15 bases between them. Germline V CDR1 and CDR2: MNHEY, SVGAGI.

The CDR3 loop is CASSQGTGTSTDTQYF. The CDR3 nucleotides read TGTGCCAGCAGCCAAGGGACTGGCACTAGCACAGATACGCAGTATTTT. This chain links TRBV3-1 (or the pseudogene TRBV3-2) with TRBJ2-3, with D perhaps matching TRBD2 (5 bases). Germline V gene lookup returns CDR1 LGHDT and CDR2 YNNKEL (reference sequence). CDR3 size: 16 residues. V lost 1 base, J lost 0 bases, and 11 bases lay in between.

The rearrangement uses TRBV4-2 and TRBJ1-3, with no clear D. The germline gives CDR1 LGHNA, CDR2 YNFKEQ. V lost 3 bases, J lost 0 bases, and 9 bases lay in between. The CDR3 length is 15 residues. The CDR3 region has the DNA TGTGCCAGCAGCCACGATGGGAGCTCTGGAAACACCATATATTTT. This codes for CASSHDGSSGNTIYF.

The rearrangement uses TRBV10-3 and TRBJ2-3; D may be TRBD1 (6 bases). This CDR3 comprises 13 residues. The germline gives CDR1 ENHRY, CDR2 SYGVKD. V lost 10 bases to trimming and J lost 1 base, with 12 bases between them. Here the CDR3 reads CATRWGRTDTQYF. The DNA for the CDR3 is TGTGCCACCCGGTGGGGGCGCACAGATACGCAGTATTTT.

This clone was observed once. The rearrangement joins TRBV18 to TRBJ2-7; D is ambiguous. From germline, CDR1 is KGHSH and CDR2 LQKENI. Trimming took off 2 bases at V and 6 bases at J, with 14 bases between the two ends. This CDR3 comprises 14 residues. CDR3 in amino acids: CASSPYPLPREQYF. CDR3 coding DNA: TGTGCCAGCTCACCATATCCCCTTCCGCGCGAGCAGTACTTC.